These 8 T cell receptor beta chains were sequenced from one sample in a study of regulatory T cells in long-lasting Graves disease. According to the study, TCR beta libraries were built with iRepertoire HTBI primers and CDR3-region Arm-PCR. From the multiplex PCR reads, TCRdb called clonotypes with MiXCR, one entry per CDR3 protein. Altogether some 250,000 distinct CDR3 sequences are present, 18% being singletons, with the ten largest covering 12% to 15%. Time point noted: newly diagnosed GD, antithyroid drugs for less than 3 months. The TCR library was made from RNA that had been extracted from PBMCs in TRIzol. The sample also formed part of further work on T cells in Graves' hyperthyroidism and ophthalmopathy.

Source: peripheral blood mononuclear cells (PBMCs), taken at new diagnosis, from a patient treated with antithyroid drugs. The origin of the receptors is a woman in her 30s with Graves disease.

J is TRBJ1-3 and V is TRBV9; D is ambiguous. There are 16 residues in the CDR3. The V end was cut by 0 bases, the J end by 0 bases, with 10 bases between. The V gene's germline CDR1 is SGDLS and CDR2 YYNGEE. The DNA of the CDR3 is TGTGCCAGCAGCGTAGCGGGGAAAGCCTCTGGAAACACCATATATTTT. The encoded protein is CASSVAGKASGNTIYF.

Only a few counts were recorded for this clonotype. The CDR3 is CASSIAPQVTYNEQFF. The CDR3, as DNA: TGTGCCAGTAGTATAGCCCCCCAGGTGACTTACAATGAGCAGTTCTTC. This chain joins TRBV19 and TRBJ2-1; no clear D. With 1 base removed from V and 4 bases from J, the gap between germline ends came to 14 bases. The CDR3 spans 16 residues. Per the germline V gene, CDR1 is LNHDA and CDR2 is SQIVND (reference sequence).

This clonotype was detected many times. The genes are TRBV2 and TRBJ1-1; D unclear. The V gene's germline CDR1 is SNHLY and CDR2 FYNNEI. This CDR3 is built from 13 residues. V was clipped by 7 bases and J by 1 base, with 10 bases between them. The CDR3 DNA reads TGTGCCAGCACCGACGACGGGAACACTGAAGCTTTCTTT. It yields the protein CASTDDGNTEAFF.

This clonotype was found many times. The chain recombines TRBV5-1 with TRBJ1-2; possibly TRBD1 for D (6 bases). Germline V gene lookup returns CDR1 SGHRS and CDR2 YFSETQ. This CDR3 is 13 amino acids long. Trimming removed 3 bases from V and 7 bases from J, with 13 bases in between. CDR3 amino acids: CASSSNTGFGYTF. CDR3 DNA: TGCGCCAGCAGCTCCAACACAGGGTTTGGCTACACCTTC.

This clonotype has ten or more counts. V gene TRBV20-1 combines with J gene TRBJ1-2; TRBD1 agrees at 8 bases. Trimming removed 4 bases from V and 6 bases from J; junction bases left unmatched: 7. The CDR3 runs 13 residues. Per the germline V gene, CDR1 is DFQATT and CDR2 is SNEGSKA (reference sequence). The CDR3 bases are TGCAGTGCTACCGACTCAGGGGGCGATGGCTACACCTTC. Its translation is CSATDSGGDGYTF.

This clonotype was detected ten times or more. This sequence joins TRBV11-2 and TRBJ1-3, with D unclear. The CDR3 has 15 amino acids. CDR1 is SGHAT and CDR2 is FQNNGV in the germline V gene. The V and J ends lost 2 bases and 0 bases respectively, with 8 bases between them. The CDR3 sequence is CASSLNYHSGNTIYF. The CDR3 DNA sequence: TGTGCCAGCAGCTTAAACTACCACTCTGGAAACACCATATATTTT.

This chain connects TRBV7-2 to TRBJ2-2, with 11 bases identical to TRBD1. Germline V CDR1 and CDR2: SGHTA, FQGNSA. J lost 4 bases, V lost 4 bases, and 5 bases had no gene match. The CDR3 has 16 amino acids. CDR3: CASSSGTGGFTGELFF. CDR3 sequence (DNA): TGTGCCAGCAGCTCCGGGACAGGGGGATTCACCGGGGAGCTGTTTTTT.

Ten or more counts support this clonotype. A much larger clone differs from this one at a single base, so this may be a read error. J is TRBJ2-7 and V is TRBV3-1, with D tentatively TRBD2 (5 bases). The germline V gene encodes CDR1 LGHDT and CDR2 YNNKEL (reference sequence). Trimming shortened V by 8 bases and J by 2 bases, and 16 bases separated the two germline ends. The CDR3 is made up of 14 amino acids. The CDR3 sequence is CASGPLSGTYEQYF. CDR3 sequence (DNA): TGTGCCAGCGGCCCTCTCTCGGGGACCTACGAGCAGTACTTC.